This passage covers 2 T cell receptor beta chains from one sample sequenced in a study of blood T cell repertoires in COVID-19. The method was immunoSEQ multiplex PCR; TCRdb's version includes in-frame clones alone and lacks a portion of them. The repertoire holds about 240,000 clones, with 70% to 90% as singletons. The sample taken for sequencing was PBMCs or T cells enriched from blood (not recorded which). The receptor set was obtained from a woman between 40 and 55 years old with acute COVID-19.

This clone showed up just once. The chain recombines TRBV19 with TRBJ1-2; TRBD1 matches 7 bases. The V gene's germline CDR1 is LNHDA and CDR2 SQIVND (reference sequence). The CDR3 loop spans 13 amino acids. V lost 6 bases, J lost 8 bases, and 9 bases stayed unmatched. CDR3: CASRLTGLEGYTF. The CDR3 coding sequence is TGTGCCAGTAGATTGACAGGGTTGGAGGGCTACACCTTC.

CDR3 nucleotide sequence: TGTGCCAGCAGCCCCAAGCCACCAGGGGTTTCCTACGAGCAGTACTTC. This translates into CASSPKPPGVSYEQYF. The chain has TRBV11-3 and TRBJ2-7; D is perhaps TRBD1 (6 bases). Trimming left V 5 bases short and J 1 base short, with 18 bases between. CDR3 length equals 16 residues. Germline V gene lookup returns CDR1 SGHNT and CDR2 YENEEA. The complete variable domain, with remaining parts taken from reference TRBV11-3 and TRBJ2-7, reads EAGVVQSPRYKIIEKKQPVAFWCNPISGHNTLYWYLQNLGQGPELLIRYENEEAVDDSQLPKDRFSAERLKGVDSTLKIQPAELGDSAVYLCASSPKPPGVSYEQYFGPGTRLTVT.